This T cell receptor beta chain was captured by sequencing in a study of regulatory T cells in long-lasting Graves disease. Study overall: New Graves' disease cases had less than 3 months of antithyroid drugs. Study results and limitations: Persistent disease was associated with favored TRBV28 usage and with favored use of TRBJ1-2 and TRBJ2-5.

This CDR3 contains 12 residues. CDR1 GTSNPN and CDR2 SVGIG come from the germline V gene (reference sequence). This clonotype was found many times. The target antigen is unknown. One end of the junction fails to match germline, which may point to a read error. iRepertoire HTBI primers and Arm-PCR of CDR3 regions built TCR beta libraries. Using its own MiXCR run on the multiplex PCR reads, TCRdb lists one record per CDR3 protein. In the table there are about 540,000 distinct CDR3 sequences, roughly 13% of which are singletons. Indicated time point: newly diagnosed GD, antithyroid drugs for less than 3 months. RNA from PBMCs was the source of the TCR library. These same records also appear under a second study, on T cells in Graves' hyperthyroidism and ophthalmopathy. That paper notes: Hyperthyroidism, newly diagnosed and lasting under 2 months, affected patients aged 18 to 65.

Specimen: peripheral blood mononuclear cells (PBMCs), collected at new diagnosis, from a patient treated with antithyroid drugs. The clonotype originates from a young man with Graves disease. V and J are TRBV30 and TRBJ2-3; D unclear. The CDR3 is CAWTRRADTQYF. The CDR3 DNA reads TGTGCCTGGACCCGAAGGGCGGATACGCAGTATTTC.